Shown below are 9 T cell receptor beta chains from a single sample sequenced in a study of cytotoxic CD8 clonotypes in ibrutinib-treated CLL. Clones were read by immunoSEQ multiplex PCR, and TCRdb kept only the in-frame ones, dropping some. The data show 35,000 or so clones, 69% seen once. The source material was PBMCs, sampled before ibrutinib treatment. These receptors were taken from a human donor with chronic lymphocytic leukemia.

This clone was observed a handful of times. The rearrangement links TRBV6-5 to TRBJ1-5, with D perhaps TRBD1 (6 bases). There are 14 residues in the CDR3. CDR1 is MNHEY, CDR2 SVGAGI, per germline. V gave up 7 bases and J gave up 1 base, with 11 bases separating them. The CDR3 here is CASKRTASNQPQHF. CDR3 in DNA: TGTGCCAGCAAAAGGACAGCCAGCAATCAGCCCCAGCATTTT.

The genes are TRBV5-6 and TRBJ2-3; D remains ambiguous. This CDR3 spans 15 amino acids. V gave up 4 bases and J gave up 3 bases, with 15 bases separating them. CDR1 is SGHDT, CDR2 YYEEEE, per germline. The CDR3 region is CASSLRSGPTDTQYF. The CDR3 nucleotides read TGTGCCAGCAGCCTTAGATCCGGGCCGACAGATACGCAGTATTTT.

This clone has more than one count but fewer than ten. The gene calls are TRBV19 and TRBJ2-2, with D possibly TRBD2 on 5 matching bases. Trimming cost V 6 bases and J 5 bases, with 10 bases left between them. The CDR3 loop spans 13 amino acids. Germline lookup yields CDR1 LNHDA and CDR2 SQIVND (reference sequence). The CDR3 DNA reads TGTGCCAGTAGCCGCCGAGGGACCGGGGAGCTGTTTTTT. Translation: CASSRRGTGELFF. Combining the CDR3 with reference TRBV19 and TRBJ2-2 gives the whole variable domain DGGITQSPKYLFRKEGQNVTLSCEQNLNHDAMYWYRQDPGQGLRLIYYSQIVNDFQKGDIAEGYSVSREKKESFPLTVTSAQKNPTAFYLCASSRRGTGELFFGEGSRLTVL.

The chain combines TRBV4-1 with TRBJ1-5; 12 bases agree with TRBD1. Unmatched junction bases numbered 4, after V lost 4 bases and J lost 6 bases. Germline V gene sequence: CDR1 MGHRA, CDR2 YSYEKL. This CDR3 has 15 residues. In nucleotides, the CDR3 is TGCGCCAGCAGCCTCCGGGACAGGGGGCCTCAGCCCCAGCATTTT. Residues: CASSLRDRGPQPQHF.

The rearrangement uses TRBV7-9 and TRBJ1-2; 7 nucleotides match TRBD1. This CDR3 contains 15 residues. CDR1 SEHNR and CDR2 FQNEAQ come from the germline V gene (reference sequence). V was pared by 5 bases and J by 5 bases, with 11 bases of the junction left unmatched. The CDR3 DNA sequence: TGTGCCAGCAGCCCAGGGGGTGGCCTACGTTATGGCTACACCTTC. Protein: CASSPGGGLRYGYTF.

Concerning this clone: The same CDR3 arises from other DNA sequences in this sample as well. The chain joins TRBV30 to TRBJ2-7; D possibly corresponds to TRBD2 (5 bases). Trimming removed 0 bases at V and 0 bases at J, with 9 bases between. This CDR3 is built from 14 residues. Germline CDR1 GTSNPN, CDR2 SVGIG (reference sequence). CDR3 sequence: CAWSVAGSSYEQYF. CDR3 in DNA: TGTGCCTGGAGTGTAGCTGGGAGCTCCTACGAGCAGTACTTC.

The chain joins TRBV30 to TRBJ2-7; D is unresolved. Trimming shortened V by 2 bases and J by 1 base, and 3 bases separated the two germline ends. CDR3 length: 11 residues. Germline-derived CDR1 and CDR2 are GTSNPN and SVGIG (reference sequence). CDR3 region: CAWSRSYEQYF. CDR3 DNA sequence: TGTGCCTGGAGTAGGTCCTACGAGCAGTACTTC.

The V call is TRBV19, the J call TRBJ1-2; the D is unclear. Trimming removed 7 bases at V and 4 bases at J, with 13 bases between. Germline CDR1 and CDR2: LNHDA and SQIVND (reference sequence). CDR3 length equals 13 residues. This CDR3 is CASTPRGSYGYTF. In DNA, the CDR3 is TGTGCCAGTACCCCGCGCGGGAGCTATGGCTACACCTTC.

The V call is TRBV30, the J call TRBJ2-7; the D gene is possibly TRBD2 (6 bases). CDR1 is GTSNPN, CDR2 SVGIG, per germline (reference sequence). V was clipped by 0 bases and J by 0 bases, with 12 bases between them. The CDR3 extends over 15 amino acids. Here the CDR3 reads CAWSVPETSSYEQYF. DNA for the CDR3: TGTGCCTGGAGTGTACCTGAGACTAGCTCCTACGAGCAGTACTTC. Drawing the rest from reference TRBV30 and TRBJ2-7, the complete variable domain is SQTIHQWPATLVQPVGSPLSLECTVEGTSNPNLYWYRQAAGRGLQLLFYSVGIGQISSEVPQNLSASRPQDRQFILSSKKLLLSDSGFYLCAWSVPETSSYEQYFGPGTRLTVT.